This T cell receptor (beta chain) appears in the sequencing data of a study of CD8+ T cells in alopecia areata. The overall study: A regimen of oral tofacitinib, 5 to 10 mg twice daily, was given to treated patients.

CDR3 size: 13 residues. The V end was cut by 6 bases, the J end by 14 bases, with 21 bases between. The V gene's germline CDR1 is SGDLS and CDR2 YYNGEE. cDNA reverse transcribed from extracted RNA served as the sequencing template. The protocol was immunoSEQ multiplex PCR, while the TCRdb copy is restricted to in-frame clones and leaves out a portion. Seen here are roughly 190,000 clones, about three fifths observed once, and the top ten hold over 0.55%. The treatment denotes: oral pan-JAK inhibitor, 5-10 mg twice daily. Lesional scalp punch biopsies and peripheral blood were collected from alopecia areata patients.

This sample comprised CD4+ T cells sorted from blood, obtained at week 4, from a patient treated with tofacitinib. This sequence was found in a human donor with alopecia areata. The V and J genes are TRBV9 and TRBJ2-1, with D perhaps matching TRBD2 (5 bases). The CDR3 nucleotides read TGTGCCAGCAATAAGGGAGTGGAGGAATTCAAGTTCTTC. The encoded protein is CASNKGVEEFKFF.